This T cell receptor (beta chain) is from a study of T-cell memory formation after mild COVID-19. In TCRdb, the 5' RACE reads were re-called with MiXCR into one record per CDR3 protein. The table shows some 210,000 distinct CDR3 sequences, with approximately 20% occurring only once. Study-wide results and caveats: CD4+ contracting clones lay mainly in CM and EM, CD8+ ones in EMRA.

This clonotype was seen a few times. Its antigen remains unidentified. The junction had 13 bases not matched to a gene; V was cut back by 3 bases and J by 3 bases. Germline V gene data show CDR1 as GTSNPN and CDR2 as SVGIG (reference sequence). This CDR3 spans 16 amino acids. The specimen sequenced was PBMCs or a T cell subset sorted from them (not recorded which). The sequence was obtained from an adult woman who had mild COVID-19 (a few samples of this study predate the infection). Cell type and time point are not known. The chain combines TRBV30 with TRBJ2-7, with 8 bases matching TRBD2. In DNA, the CDR3 is TGTGCCTGGAGAAGGGGAGCGGGAGTCCACGACTACGAGCAGTACTTC. This codes for CAWRRGAGVHDYEQYF.